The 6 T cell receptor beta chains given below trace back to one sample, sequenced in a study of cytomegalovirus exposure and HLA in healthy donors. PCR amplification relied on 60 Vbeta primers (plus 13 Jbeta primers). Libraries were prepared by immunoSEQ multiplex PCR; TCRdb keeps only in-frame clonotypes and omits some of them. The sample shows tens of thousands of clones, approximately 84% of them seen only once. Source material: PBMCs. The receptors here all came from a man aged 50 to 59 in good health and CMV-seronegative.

The CDR3 is CASGRTDSYEQYF. The CDR3 DNA is TGTGCCAGCGGTAGGACAGACTCCTACGAGCAGTACTTC. The rearrangement links TRBV27 to TRBJ2-7, with D perhaps matching TRBD1 (6 bases). Trimming shortened V by 8 bases and J by 0 bases, and 11 bases separated the two germline ends. The CDR3 extends over 13 amino acids. Germline values: CDR1 MNHEY, CDR2 SMNVEV (reference sequence).

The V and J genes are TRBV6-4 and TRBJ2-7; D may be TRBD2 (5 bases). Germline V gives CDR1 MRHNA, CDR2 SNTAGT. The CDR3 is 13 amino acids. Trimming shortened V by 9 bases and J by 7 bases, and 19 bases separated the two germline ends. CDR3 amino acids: CARKTLVDCEQYF. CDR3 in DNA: TGTGCCAGAAAGACACTCGTGGACTGTGAGCAGTACTTC.

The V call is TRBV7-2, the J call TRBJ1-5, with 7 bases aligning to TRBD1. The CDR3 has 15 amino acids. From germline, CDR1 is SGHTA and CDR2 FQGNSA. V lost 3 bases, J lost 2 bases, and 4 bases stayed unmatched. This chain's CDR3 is CASSFDRAGNQPQHF. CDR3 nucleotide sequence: TGTGCCAGCAGCTTTGACAGGGCTGGCAATCAGCCCCAGCATTTT.

Here the CDR3 reads CASSLGQVLNQPQHF. DNA of the CDR3: TGTGCCAGCAGCTTGGGCCAGGTCCTCAATCAGCCCCAGCATTTT. This chain joins TRBV5-6 and TRBJ1-5; D is undetermined. V was trimmed by 0 bases and J by 3 bases, leaving 10 bases between them. Germline CDR1 SGHDT, CDR2 YYEEEE. The CDR3 spans 15 residues.

The CDR3 coding sequence is TGTGCCAGCAGCAAAAGGACAGGGGGCCCCCCCGGGTCCTACGAGCAGTACTTC. It encodes CASSKRTGGPPGSYEQYF. The chain combines TRBV7-2 with TRBJ2-7, with 11 bases lining up with TRBD1. Germline loops: CDR1 SGHTA, CDR2 FQGNSA. Losses at the gene ends were 5 bases for V and 1 base for J; bases not matched to a gene: 13. The CDR3 runs to 18 residues.

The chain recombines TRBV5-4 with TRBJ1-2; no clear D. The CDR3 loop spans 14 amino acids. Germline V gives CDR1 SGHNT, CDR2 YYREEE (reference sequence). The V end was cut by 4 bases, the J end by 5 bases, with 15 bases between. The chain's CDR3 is CASSAGNRIYGYTF. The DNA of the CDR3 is TGTGCCAGCAGCGCAGGAAACAGAATATATGGCTACACCTTC.